The text below deals with one TCR beta chain. Its antigen is not identified. Germline is not matched at one junction end, which may reflect a read error. These data are taken from a study of PD-1 blockade in classical Hodgkin lymphoma. Germline lookup yields CDR1 MDHEN and CDR2 SYDVKM. This CDR3 is built from 11 residues. Every one of the patients relapsed after autologous stem cell transplantation (brentuximab vedotin exposure was variable). Libraries were prepared by immunoSEQ multiplex PCR; TCRdb keeps only in-frame clonotypes and omits some of them. The table records tens of thousands of clones, 89% of them present only once. Findings and caveats of the study: Those starting nivolumab under 1 year post-ASCT were excluded.

The clonotype was recovered from a human donor with classical Hodgkin lymphoma. The source was peripheral blood mononuclear cells (PBMCs), collected before the second cycle of nivolumab. This chain joins TRBV28 and TRBJ1-1; D gene unclear. The CDR3 bases are TGTGCCAGCAGTACAGCGGAACCCAATTTTTTT. The encoded protein is CASSTAEPNFF.